Detailed here is one T cell receptor (beta chain). Methods used by the authors: Reference gene primer amplification gave nucleated cell count estimates. Some clones are missing from TCRdb's copy, which holds only in-frame ones; the method was immunoSEQ multiplex PCR. From that table come the V and J calls and clone size; the DNA was used to work out D and trimming. The sample lists approximately 440,000 clones; around 89% were seen once. The data are from a study of blood T cell repertoires in COVID-19. The CDR3 runs 17 residues. V lost 5 bases and J lost 5; bases outside the gene matches: 14. CDR1 and CDR2 from the germline V gene are SGHAT and FQNNGV.

This chain connects TRBV11-2 to TRBJ2-3; 9 bases fit TRBD2. This sequence was found in a woman in her forties or fifties with COVID-19, enrolled during active disease. Material for sequencing was peripheral blood. CDR3 nucleotides: TGTGCCAGCAGCCCCACCCCCCAGCGGGGGGTAGGAGATACGCAGTATTTT. It is translated as CASSPTPQRGVGDTQYF.